The sequence of this T cell receptor (beta chain) was determined in a study of cytomegalovirus exposure and HLA in healthy donors. The study ran its PCR with 60 Vbeta and 13 Jbeta primers. TCRdb's copy holds only in-frame clones and misses some; the assay was immunoSEQ multiplex PCR. This table has 130,000 to 150,000 clones, 60% to 80% appearing once. General observations from the study: What a later analysis reportedly showed was that an Asian-associated ancestry cluster had fewer N-insertions than the approximately 700-donor mean.

As concerns this clone: Its specificity is not known.

The CDR3 totals 15 residues. CDR1 and CDR2 (germline): SGHNT, YYREEE (reference sequence). The ends lost 4 bases at V and 7 bases at J; junction bases unmatched: 7. This TCR was sampled from a woman aged 30 to 39 in good health and CMV-seronegative. V and J are TRBV5-4 and TRBJ2-1; TRBD2 agrees at 11 bases. The sequencing input was PBMCs. The CDR3 is CASSRVSGGANEQFF. Written as DNA, the CDR3 is TGTGCCAGCAGCCGCGTTAGCGGGGGGGCAAATGAGCAGTTCTTC.